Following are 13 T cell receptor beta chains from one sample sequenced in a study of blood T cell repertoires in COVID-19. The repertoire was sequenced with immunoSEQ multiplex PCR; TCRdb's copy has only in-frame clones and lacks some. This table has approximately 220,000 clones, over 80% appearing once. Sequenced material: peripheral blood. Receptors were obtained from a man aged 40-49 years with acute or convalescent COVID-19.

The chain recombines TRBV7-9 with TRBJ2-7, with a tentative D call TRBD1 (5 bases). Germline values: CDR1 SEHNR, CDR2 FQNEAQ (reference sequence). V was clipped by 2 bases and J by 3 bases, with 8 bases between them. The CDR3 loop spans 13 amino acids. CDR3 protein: CASSLRQGYEQYF. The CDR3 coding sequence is TGTGCCAGCAGCTTAAGGCAGGGCTACGAGCAGTACTTC.

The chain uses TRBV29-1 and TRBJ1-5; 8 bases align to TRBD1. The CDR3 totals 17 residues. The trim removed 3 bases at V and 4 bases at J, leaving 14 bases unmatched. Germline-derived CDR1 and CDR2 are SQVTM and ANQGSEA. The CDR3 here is CSVEFGRARGRNQPQHF. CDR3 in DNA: TGCAGCGTTGAGTTCGGACGGGCCAGGGGGCGGAATCAGCCCCAGCATTTT.

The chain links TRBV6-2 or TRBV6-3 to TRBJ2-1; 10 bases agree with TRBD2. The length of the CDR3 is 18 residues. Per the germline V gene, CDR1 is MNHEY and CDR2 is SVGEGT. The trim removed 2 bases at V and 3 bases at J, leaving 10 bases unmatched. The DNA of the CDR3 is TGTGCCAGCAGTTACCCGGGACTAGCGTCTCGGTACTACAATGAGCAGTTCTTC. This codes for CASSYPGLASRYYNEQFF.

The DNA for the CDR3 is TGTGCCAGCAGCATGGGGACAGGGGGCGGGTATGGCTACACCTTC. Protein: CASSMGTGGGYGYTF. The chain uses TRBV7-8 and TRBJ1-2; 12 bases are a match to TRBD1. J gave up 5 bases and V 5 bases, and 6 bases lay outside the gene matches. There are 15 residues in the CDR3. Germline V lookup: CDR1 SGHVS, CDR2 FQNEAQ.

The CDR3 spells CASLWGKTIAGAPTDTQYF. In nucleotides, the CDR3 is TGTGCCAGCCTGTGGGGAAAAACTATAGCGGGAGCACCCACAGATACGCAGTATTTT. The chain combines TRBV2 with TRBJ2-3; 9 nucleotides match TRBD2. This CDR3 contains 19 residues. In germline, CDR1 is SNHLY, CDR2 FYNNEI. Trimming removed 8 bases from V and 2 bases from J; junction bases left unmatched: 20.

CDR3 sequence (DNA): TGTGCCTGGAGTGAGTTAGCTTTCGGGAGAAACACCATATATTTT. It encodes CAWSELAFGRNTIYF. The chain links TRBV30 to TRBJ1-3; D uncertain. The V end was cut by 1 base, the J end by 5 bases, with 15 bases between. This CDR3 spans 15 amino acids. Germline V gene lookup returns CDR1 GTSNPN and CDR2 SVGIG (reference sequence).

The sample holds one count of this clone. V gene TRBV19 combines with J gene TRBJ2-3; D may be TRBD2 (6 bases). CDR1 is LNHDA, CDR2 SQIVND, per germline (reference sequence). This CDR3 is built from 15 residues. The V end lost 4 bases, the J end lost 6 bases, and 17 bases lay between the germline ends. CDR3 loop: CASSTGLSAPDTQYF. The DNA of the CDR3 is TGTGCCAGTAGTACGGGACTGAGCGCCCCCGATACGCAGTATTTT.

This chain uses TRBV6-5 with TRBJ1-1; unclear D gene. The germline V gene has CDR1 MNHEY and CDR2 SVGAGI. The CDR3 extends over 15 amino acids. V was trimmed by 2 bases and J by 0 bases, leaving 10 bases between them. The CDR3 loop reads CASSYLSGLNTEAFF. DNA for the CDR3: TGTGCCAGCAGTTACCTCTCTGGCTTGAACACTGAAGCTTTCTTT.

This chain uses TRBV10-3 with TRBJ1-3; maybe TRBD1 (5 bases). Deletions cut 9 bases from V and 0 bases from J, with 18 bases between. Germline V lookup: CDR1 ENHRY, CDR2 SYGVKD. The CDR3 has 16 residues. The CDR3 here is CAMTGDRYLSGNTIYF. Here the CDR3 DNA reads TGTGCCATGACCGGAGACAGATACCTCTCTGGAAACACCATATATTTT.

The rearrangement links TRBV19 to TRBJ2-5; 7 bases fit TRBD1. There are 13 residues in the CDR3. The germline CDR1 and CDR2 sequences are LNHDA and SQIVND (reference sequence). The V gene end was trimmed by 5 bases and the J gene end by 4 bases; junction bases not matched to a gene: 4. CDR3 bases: TGTGCCAGTAGTGTTACAGGGGCAGAGACCCAGTACTTC. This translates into CASSVTGAETQYF.

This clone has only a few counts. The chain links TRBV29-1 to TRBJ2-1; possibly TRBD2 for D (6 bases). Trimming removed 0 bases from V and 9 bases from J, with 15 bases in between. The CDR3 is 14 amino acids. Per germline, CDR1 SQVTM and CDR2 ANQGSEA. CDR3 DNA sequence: TGCAGCGTTGAAGATTTGGCAGGGAGGCCTGAGCAGTTCTTC. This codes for CSVEDLAGRPEQFF.

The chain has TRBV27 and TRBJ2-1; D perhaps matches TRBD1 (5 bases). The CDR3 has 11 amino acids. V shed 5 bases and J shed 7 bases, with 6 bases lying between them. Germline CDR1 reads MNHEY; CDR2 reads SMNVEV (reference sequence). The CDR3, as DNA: TGTGCCAGCAGTCAGGGTAATGAGCAGTTCTTC. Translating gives CASSQGNEQFF.

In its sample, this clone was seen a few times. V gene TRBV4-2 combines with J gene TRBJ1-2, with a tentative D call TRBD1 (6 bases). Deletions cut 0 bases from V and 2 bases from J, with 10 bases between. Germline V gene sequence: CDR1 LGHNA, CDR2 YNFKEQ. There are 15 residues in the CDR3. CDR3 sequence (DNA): TGTGCCAGCAGCCAAGAGGACAGCTACAACTATGGCTACACCTTC. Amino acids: CASSQEDSYNYGYTF.